The sequence of this T cell receptor (beta chain) was determined in a study of early T cells in non-severe SARS-CoV-2 infection (dated by TCRdb to the early 2020s). Concerning the study at large: TCR sequencing used bulk RNA from unsorted whole blood, so alpha and beta chains could not be paired.

V and J are truncated by 1 base and 2 bases respectively, leaving an intervening sequence of 12 bases. The germline V gene supplies CDR1 SGHAT and CDR2 FQNNGV. Including cysteine and phenylalanine, the CDR3 has 15 amino acids. Only the CDR3 DNA stays, 45 bases, in frame from base 1. This clonotype was seen ten or more times. Its antigen is not yet known. Per-base qualities were not stored, and no clone one base away is much larger. This was a case-control study nested in a cohort of healthcare workers in London, UK, who had nasopharyngeal swab PCR tests and blood samples taken every week. Between 23 and 31 March 2020, the week of the UK lockdown, healthcare workers were enrolled and then followed up weekly for as long as 16 weeks. What the study reported, not specific to this receptor: Matching against VDJdb was skewed toward anti-spike CD8 responses, likely underestimated virus-specific expansions, and missed private and CD4 specificities.

The library was prepared using 5' RACE. TCRdb records NextSeq 500 as the sequencer. Unique molecular identifiers were attached to individual cDNA molecules in the TCR library protocol so that sequencing error and PCR bias could be corrected. Both TCR alpha and beta chains were sequenced, and tight co-correlation was observed between alpha and beta sequence abundances in each sample. In the authors' own workflow: Decombinator V4 was used to annotate the V gene, J gene and CDR3 of the TCR sequences. TCRs were defined as expanded if a significant change between any two time points was detected under a Poisson model with p below 0.0001. TCR abundances were normalised to the total number of TCRs sequenced in each sample and reported as counts per million. TRAV1-2 paired with TRAJ12, TRAJ20 or TRAJ33 defined MAIT TCRs, while TRAV10 paired with TRAJ18 defined iNKT TCRs. VDJdb, accessed 1 November 2021, was searched for CMV, EBV and SARS-CoV-2 annotated TCRs, excluding TCRs annotated for multiple antigens. TCRdb's own reprocessing of the public reads used fastp at Q25 and MiXCR and kept productive beta chains. Identical CDR3 protein sequences are pooled into one entry, listed with their most common genes and DNA. TCRdb, not the original authors, processed these V and J calls. The sample table contains 30,000 or so distinct CDR3 sequences; only one count was recorded for 6% to 7% of them. In total, the top ten clones hold roughly 35% of the sample.

The rearranged chain carries TRBV11-2 and TRBJ2-7; the D gene is unclear. Sequencing was performed on whole blood. This clonotype originated in an adult who was a healthcare worker with PCR-confirmed SARS-CoV-2 infection or an uninfected control (not recorded which). The CDR3 protein: CASSLAVGSAYEQYF. The DNA is as follows: TGTGCCAGCAGCTTAGCAGTGGGATCAGCCTACGAGCAGTACTTC.